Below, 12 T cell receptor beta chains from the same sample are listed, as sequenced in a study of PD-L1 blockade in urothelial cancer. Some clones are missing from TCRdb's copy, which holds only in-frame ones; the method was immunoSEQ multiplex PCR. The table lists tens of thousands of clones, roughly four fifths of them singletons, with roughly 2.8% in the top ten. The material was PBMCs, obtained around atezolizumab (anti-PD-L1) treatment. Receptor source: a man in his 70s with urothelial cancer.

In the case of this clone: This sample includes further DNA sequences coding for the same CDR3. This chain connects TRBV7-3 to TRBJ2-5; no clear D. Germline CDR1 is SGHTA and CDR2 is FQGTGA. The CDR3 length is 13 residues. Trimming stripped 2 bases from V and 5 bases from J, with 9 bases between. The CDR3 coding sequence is TGTGCCAGCAGCTTAGGGCTCCGGGAGACCCAGTACTTC. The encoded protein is CASSLGLRETQYF.

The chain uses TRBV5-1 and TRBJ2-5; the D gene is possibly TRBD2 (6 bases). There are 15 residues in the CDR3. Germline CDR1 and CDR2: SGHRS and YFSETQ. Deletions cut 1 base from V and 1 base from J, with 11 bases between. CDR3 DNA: TGCGCCAGCAGCTTGTCGGCTAGCGCCCAAGAGACCCAGTACTTC. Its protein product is CASSLSASAQETQYF.

CDR3 DNA: TGTGCCAGCAGAAATCGGACAGGTTTAATGATCCTGACTTTC. This codes for CASRNRTGLMILTF. The chain employs TRBV6-1 and TRBJ2-6, with 7 positions matching TRBD1. The germline gives CDR1 MNHNS, CDR2 SASEGT. This CDR3 is built from 14 residues. J lost 14 bases, V lost 6 bases, and 13 bases had no gene match.

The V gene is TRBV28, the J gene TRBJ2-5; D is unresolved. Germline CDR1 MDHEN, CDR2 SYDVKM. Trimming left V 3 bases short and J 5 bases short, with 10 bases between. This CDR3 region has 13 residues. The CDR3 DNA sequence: TGTGCCAGCAGTTTTATATTACGGGAGACCCAGTACTTC. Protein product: CASSFILRETQYF.

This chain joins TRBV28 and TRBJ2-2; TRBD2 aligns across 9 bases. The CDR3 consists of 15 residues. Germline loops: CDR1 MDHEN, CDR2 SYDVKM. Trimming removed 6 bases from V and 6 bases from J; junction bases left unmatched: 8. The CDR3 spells CASRLAGAAPGELFF. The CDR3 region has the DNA TGTGCCAGCAGATTAGCGGGAGCCGCCCCCGGGGAGCTGTTTTTT.

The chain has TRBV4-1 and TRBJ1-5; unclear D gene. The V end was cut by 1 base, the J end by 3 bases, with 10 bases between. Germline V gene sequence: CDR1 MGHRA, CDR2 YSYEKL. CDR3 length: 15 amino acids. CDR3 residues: CASSQGGYHNQPQHF. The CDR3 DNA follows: TGCGCCAGCAGCCAAGGAGGGTATCACAATCAGCCCCAGCATTTT.

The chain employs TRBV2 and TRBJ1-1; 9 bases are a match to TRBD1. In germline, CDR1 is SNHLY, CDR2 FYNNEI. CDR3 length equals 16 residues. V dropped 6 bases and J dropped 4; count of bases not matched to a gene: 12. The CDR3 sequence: CASRPGTGSLSTEAFF. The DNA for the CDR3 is TGTGCCAGCAGACCCGGGACAGGGTCATTAAGCACTGAAGCTTTCTTT. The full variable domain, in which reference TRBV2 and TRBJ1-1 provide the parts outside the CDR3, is EPEVTQTPSHQVTQMGQEVILRCVPISNHLYFYWYRQILGQKVEFLVSFYNNEISEKSEIFDDQFSVERPDGSNFTLKIRSTKLEDSAMYFCASRPGTGSLSTEAFFGQGTRLTVV.

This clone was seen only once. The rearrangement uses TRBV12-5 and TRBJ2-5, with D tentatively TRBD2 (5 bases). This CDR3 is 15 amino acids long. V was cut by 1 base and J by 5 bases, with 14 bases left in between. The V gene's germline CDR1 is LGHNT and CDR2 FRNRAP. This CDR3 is CASGLEEVTGETQYF. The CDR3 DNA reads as TGTGCTAGTGGTTTGGAGGAGGTTACGGGGGAGACCCAGTACTTC.

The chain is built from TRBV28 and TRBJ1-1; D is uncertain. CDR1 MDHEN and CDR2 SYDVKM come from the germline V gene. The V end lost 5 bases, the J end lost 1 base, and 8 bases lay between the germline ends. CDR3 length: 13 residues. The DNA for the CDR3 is TGTGCCAGCAGTGTCCACACGAACACTGAAGCTTTCTTT. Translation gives CASSVHTNTEAFF.

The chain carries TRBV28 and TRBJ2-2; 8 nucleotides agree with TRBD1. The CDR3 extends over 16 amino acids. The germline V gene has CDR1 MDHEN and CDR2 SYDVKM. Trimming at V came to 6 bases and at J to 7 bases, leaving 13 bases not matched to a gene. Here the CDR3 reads CASSPRRAGGGGELFF. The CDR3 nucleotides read TGTGCCAGCAGCCCCAGGAGGGCAGGGGGCGGCGGGGAGCTGTTTTTT.

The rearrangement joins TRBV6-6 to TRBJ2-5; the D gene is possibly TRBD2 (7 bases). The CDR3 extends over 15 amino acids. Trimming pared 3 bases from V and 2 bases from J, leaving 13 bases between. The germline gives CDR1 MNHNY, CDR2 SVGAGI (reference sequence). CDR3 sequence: CASSYGGASQETQYF. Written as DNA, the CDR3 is TGTGCCAGCAGTTATGGGGGGGCCTCACAAGAGACCCAGTACTTC.

The CDR3 sequence is CASSQSSGETQYF. In DNA, the CDR3 is TGTGCCAGTAGTCAATCAAGCGGGGAGACCCAGTACTTC. The genes are TRBV19 and TRBJ2-5, with D perhaps TRBD2 (6 bases). Germline-derived CDR1 and CDR2 are LNHDA and SQIVND (reference sequence). Trimming cost V 5 bases and J 5 bases, with 12 bases left between them. The CDR3 consists of 13 residues. The variable domain in full, completed from reference TRBV19 and TRBJ2-5, reads DGGITQSPKYLFRKEGQNVTLSCEQNLNHDAMYWYRQDPGQGLRLIYYSQIVNDFQKGDIAEGYSVSREKKESFPLTVTSAQKNPTAFYLCASSQSSGETQYFGPGTRLLVL.